This T cell receptor beta chain is from a study of T-cell reconstitution after alpha-beta-depleted transplantation in children. General study findings and limits: High day-60 TCRbeta diversity in some patients came from surviving recipient T cells and thymic progenitors. One year after transplant, T-cell counts and diversity came mostly from newly produced T cells. Reported findings indicate that, about two months after transplant, alpha-beta T cells came from several hundred expanded clones, which were derived from non-depleted graft cells.

CDR1 is SQVTM, CDR2 ANQGSEA, per germline. V was clipped by 5 bases and J by 1 base, with 6 bases between them. The CDR3 covers 11 residues. During its preparation, the TCRbeta library received unique molecular identifiers. TCRdb fed the PCR reads into MiXCR, producing one record per CDR3 protein. The table lists approximately 98,000 distinct CDR3 sequences, about 6% of them singletons. The table lists this clonotype with many counts. Antigen specificity is unknown. The starting material was PBMCs, mostly from graft donor cells, obtained 360 days after TCRalphabeta/CD19-depleted stem cell transplant. The receptor was isolated from a male patient aged 2 to 9 who had a stem cell transplant for acute lymphoblastic leukemia, so the T cells may come from the graft donor. J is TRBJ2-7 and V is TRBV29-1, with D tentatively TRBD2 (5 bases). CDR3 residues: CSVRGSYEQYF. Here the CDR3 DNA reads TGCAGCGTTCGGGGATCCTACGAGCAGTACTTC.